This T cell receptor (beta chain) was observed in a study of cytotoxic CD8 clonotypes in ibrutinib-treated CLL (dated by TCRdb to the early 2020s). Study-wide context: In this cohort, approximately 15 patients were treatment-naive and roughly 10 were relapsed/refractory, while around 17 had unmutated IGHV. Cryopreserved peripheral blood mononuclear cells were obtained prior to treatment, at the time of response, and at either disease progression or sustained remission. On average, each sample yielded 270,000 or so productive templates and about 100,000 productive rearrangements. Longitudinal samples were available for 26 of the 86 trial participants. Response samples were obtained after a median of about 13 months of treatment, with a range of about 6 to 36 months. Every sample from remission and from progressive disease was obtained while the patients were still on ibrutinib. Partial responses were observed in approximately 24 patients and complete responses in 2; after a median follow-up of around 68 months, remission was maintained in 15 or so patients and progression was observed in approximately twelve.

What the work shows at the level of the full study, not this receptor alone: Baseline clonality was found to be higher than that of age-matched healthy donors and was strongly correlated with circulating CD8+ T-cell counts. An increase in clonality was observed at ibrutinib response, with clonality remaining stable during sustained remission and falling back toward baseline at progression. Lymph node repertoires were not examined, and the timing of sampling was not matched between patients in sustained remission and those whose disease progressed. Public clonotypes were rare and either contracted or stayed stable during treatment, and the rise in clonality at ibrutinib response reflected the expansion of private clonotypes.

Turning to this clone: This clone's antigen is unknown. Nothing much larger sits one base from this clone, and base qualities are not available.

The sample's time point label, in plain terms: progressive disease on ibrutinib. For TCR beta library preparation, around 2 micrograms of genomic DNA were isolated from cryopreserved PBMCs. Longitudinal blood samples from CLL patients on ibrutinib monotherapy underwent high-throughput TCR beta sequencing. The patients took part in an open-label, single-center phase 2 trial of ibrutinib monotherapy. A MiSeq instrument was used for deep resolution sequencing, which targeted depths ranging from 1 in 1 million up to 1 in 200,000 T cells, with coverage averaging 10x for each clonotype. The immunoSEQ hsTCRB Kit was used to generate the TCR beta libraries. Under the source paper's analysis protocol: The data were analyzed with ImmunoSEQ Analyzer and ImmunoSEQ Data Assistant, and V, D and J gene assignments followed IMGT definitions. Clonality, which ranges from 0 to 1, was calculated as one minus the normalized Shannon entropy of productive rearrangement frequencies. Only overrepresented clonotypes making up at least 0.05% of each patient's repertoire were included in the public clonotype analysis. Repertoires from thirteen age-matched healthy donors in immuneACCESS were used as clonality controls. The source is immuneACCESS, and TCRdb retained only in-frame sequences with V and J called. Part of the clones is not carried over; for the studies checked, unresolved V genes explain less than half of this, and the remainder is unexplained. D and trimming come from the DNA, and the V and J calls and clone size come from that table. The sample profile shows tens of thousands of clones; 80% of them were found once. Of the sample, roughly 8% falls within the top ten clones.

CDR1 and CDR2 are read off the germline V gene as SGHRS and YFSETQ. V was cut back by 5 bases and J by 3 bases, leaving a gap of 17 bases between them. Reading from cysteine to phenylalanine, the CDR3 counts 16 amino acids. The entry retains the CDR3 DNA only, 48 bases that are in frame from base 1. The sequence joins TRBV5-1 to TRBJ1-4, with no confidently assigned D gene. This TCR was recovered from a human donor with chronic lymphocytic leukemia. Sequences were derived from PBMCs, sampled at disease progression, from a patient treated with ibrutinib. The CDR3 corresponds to CASSPRSGWANEKLFF. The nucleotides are TGCGCCAGCAGTCCTAGATCCGGGTGGGCTAATGAAAAACTGTTTTTT.